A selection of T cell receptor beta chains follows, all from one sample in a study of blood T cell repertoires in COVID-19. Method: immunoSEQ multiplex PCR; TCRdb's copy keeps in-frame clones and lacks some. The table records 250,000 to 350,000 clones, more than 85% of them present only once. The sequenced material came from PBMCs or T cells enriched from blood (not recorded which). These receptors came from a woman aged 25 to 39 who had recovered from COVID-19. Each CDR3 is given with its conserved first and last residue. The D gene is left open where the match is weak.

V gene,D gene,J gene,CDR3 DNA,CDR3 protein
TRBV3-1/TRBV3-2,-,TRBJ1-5,TGTGCCAGCAGCCAGGAGGGGTCCCAGCATTTT,CASSQEGSQHF
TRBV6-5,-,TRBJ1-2,TGTGCCAGCTCCTTACGGACCCCGGAGGATGGCTACACCTTC,CASSLRTPEDGYTF
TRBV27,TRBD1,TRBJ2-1,TGTGCCAGCAGTTTAGTTGGGACAGAGAACAATGAGCAGTTCTTC,CASSLVGTENNEQFF
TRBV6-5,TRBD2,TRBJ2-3,TGTGCCAGCAGTCCGGGACTAGCGACAGATACGCAGTATTTT,CASSPGLATDTQYF
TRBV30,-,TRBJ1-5,TGTGCCTGGAGTGTGGGCAGCTCTAATCAGCCCCAGCATTTT,CAWSVGSSNQPQHF
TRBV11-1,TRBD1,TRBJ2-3,TGTGCCAGCAGCATCCGGGACAGATTCACAGATACGCAGTATTTT,CASSIRDRFTDTQYF
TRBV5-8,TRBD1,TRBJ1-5,TGTGCCAGCAGCTCGAGGGACAGTTATAGCAATCAGCCCCAGCATTTT,CASSSRDSYSNQPQHF
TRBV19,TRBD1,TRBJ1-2,TGTGCCAGTAGTAGCTGGACAGGGGAATATGGCTACACCTTC,CASSSWTGEYGYTF
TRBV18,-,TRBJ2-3,TGTGCCAGCTCACGAGCTAGCGCAGATACGCAGTATTTT,CASSRASADTQYF
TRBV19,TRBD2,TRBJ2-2,TGTGCCAGTAGTATCCTAGCGGGGGCATACGGGGAGCTGTTTTTT,CASSILAGAYGELFF
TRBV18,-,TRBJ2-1,TGTGCCAGCTCTCTCAGGGACTTCAGCAATGAGCAGTTCTTC,CASSLRDFSNEQFF
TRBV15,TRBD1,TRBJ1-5,TGTGCCACCAGCATTACTCTGACAGGGGAGACTCAGCCCCAGCATTTT,CATSITLTGETQPQHF
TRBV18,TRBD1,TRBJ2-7,TGTGCCAGCTCACGCGACAGGGAATCTGGGGAGCAGTACTTC,CASSRDRESGEQYF
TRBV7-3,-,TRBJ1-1,TGTGCCAGCAGCTTTCGGGACATCCGACTAGAAGCTTTCTTT,CASSFRDIRLEAFF
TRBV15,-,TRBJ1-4,TGTGCCACCAGCAGGATCGTGGTACGGGGGGCTACTGATGAAAAACTGTTTTTT,CATSRIVVRGATDEKLFF
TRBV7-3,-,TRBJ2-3,TGTGCCAGCAGCCCTCGGGTTTCCGCGCAGTATTTT,CASSPRVSAQYF
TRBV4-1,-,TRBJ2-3,TGCGCCAGCAGCCAAGATCGGAGGGGATGGACGCAGTATTTT,CASSQDRRGWTQYF
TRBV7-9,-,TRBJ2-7,TGTGCCAGCAGCTTAGGGGGGAGGGGGTACGAGCAGTACTTC,CASSLGGRGYEQYF
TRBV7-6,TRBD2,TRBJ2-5,TGTGCCAGCAGCTTAGCGAGTAGTGGTCTAGCGGAAGAGACCCAGTACTTC,CASSLASSGLAEETQYF
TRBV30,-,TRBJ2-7,TGTGCCTGGAGTAGCCTTTACGAGCAGTACTTC,CAWSSLYEQYF
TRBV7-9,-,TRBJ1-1,TGTGCCAGCAGCCAACAGAGAAGTACTGAAGCTTTCTTT,CASSQQRSTEAFF
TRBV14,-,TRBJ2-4,TGTGCCAGCAGCCTATCCCAAACAGGGCGCCGGTACATTCAGTACTTC,CASSLSQTGRRYIQYF
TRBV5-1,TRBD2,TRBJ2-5,TGCGCCAGCAGCTTGGCCCCCGTCGGCGGGGGGGAGACCCAGTACTTC,CASSLAPVGGGETQYF
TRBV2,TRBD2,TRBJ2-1,TGTGCCAGCGGCCCTAGCGGGTCCTACAATGAGCAGTTCTTC,CASGPSGSYNEQFF
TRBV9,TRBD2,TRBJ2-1,TGTGCCAGCAGCGTAGGCTGGCTAGGCGGGAGTGAGCAGTTCTTC,CASSVGWLGGSEQFF
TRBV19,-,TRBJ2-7,TGTGCCAGTAGTATTCGGGACATCAACGAGCAGTACTTC,CASSIRDINEQYF
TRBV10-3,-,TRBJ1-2,TGTGCCATCAGTGATAACGGGGACTATGGCTACACCTTC,CAISDNGDYGYTF
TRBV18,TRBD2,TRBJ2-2,TGTGCCAGCTCACGTACTAGCGGGGGGACTAACACCGGGGAGCTGTTTTTT,CASSRTSGGTNTGELFF